This T cell receptor (beta chain) was obtained from a study of blood T cell repertoires in COVID-19. Source study methods: Estimation of nucleated cell counts was performed using reference gene primer amplification. TCRdb's table, derived via immunoSEQ multiplex PCR, lists solely in-frame clones and lacks some. V and J calls and clone size follow that table, whereas D and trimming were derived from the DNA. This table holds about 71,000 clones, about 80% found once. The CDR3 spans 13 residues. V lost 6 bases and J lost 4, with 13 bases in between. Germline V gives CDR1 SGHAT, CDR2 FQNNGV. The material sequenced was peripheral blood. The V call is TRBV11-2, the J call TRBJ2-7, with D possibly matching TRBD2 (6 bases). This receptor was obtained from an elderly woman with acute or convalescent COVID-19. As DNA, the CDR3 is TGTGCCAGCAGTTACACCCGGGAGTACGAGCAGTACTTC. It yields the protein CASSYTREYEQYF.